Listed here is a single T cell receptor (gamma chain). The data stem from a study of gamma-delta chains in newborns, infants, children. Looking at the study overall: Microbial exposure reportedly drives polyclonal innate γδ T cell expansion after birth.

TCRdb re-called the reads with CATT. The sample contains roughly 1,700 gamma-chain clones, around 68% of which appear only once. In germline, CDR1 is GITISATS, CDR2 ISYDGTV (reference sequence). CDR3 length: 17 amino acids. The ends lost 0 bases at V and 7 bases at J; junction bases unmatched: 6. The chain is built from TRGV9 and TRGJP. Here the J gene was assigned by germline matching of the DNA, as TCRdb has none. The sequence was obtained from a child who was a newborn, infant or young child, either healthy, febrile or measles-vaccinated (not recorded which). The sample comprised blood. This CDR3 reads CALWEVLPELGKKIKVF. As DNA, the CDR3 is TGTGCCTTGTGGGAGGTGCTCCCGGAGTTGGGCAAAAAAATCAAGGTATTT.